The 28 T cell receptor beta chains below come from one sample, sequenced in a study of blood T cells in healthy people across ages. Using a J-beta primer mix together with a sample-barcoded 5' primer, a second PCR was run for roughly 6 to 11 cycles. TCRdb re-called the 5' RACE reads with MiXCR, one entry per CDR3 protein. This table has some 900,000 distinct CDR3 sequences, around 48% appearing once. What was sequenced was blood. The source is a young man in good health.

This chain links TRBV5-1 with TRBJ1-2; possible D gene TRBD1, 5 bases. The CDR3 spans 13 residues. Trimming took 6 bases from V and 2 from J, leaving 11 bases between them. From germline, CDR1 is SGHRS and CDR2 YFSETQ. The DNA of the CDR3 is TGCGCCAGCACCCCTGGGGGGAACTATGGCTACACCTTC. This sequence encodes CASTPGGNYGYTF.

This clonotype has only a few counts. The rearrangement joins TRBV7-8 to TRBJ1-2; D ambiguous. CDR3 length: 14 residues. Trimming pared 5 bases from V and 1 base from J, leaving 11 bases between. Germline CDR1 reads SGHVS; CDR2 reads FQNEAQ. The CDR3 region is CASSGNSFNYGYTF. In DNA, the CDR3 is TGTGCCAGCAGCGGAAACAGCTTTAACTATGGCTACACCTTC.

The rearrangement links TRBV20-1 to TRBJ2-1, with 9 bases matching TRBD2. The ends lost 3 bases at V and 5 bases at J; junction bases unmatched: 2. Germline V gene lookup returns CDR1 DFQATT and CDR2 SNEGSKA (reference sequence). The CDR3 is 13 amino acids. CDR3 in DNA: TGCAGTGCTAGGGGGACTAGCCACAATGAGCAGTTCTTC. This sequence encodes CSARGTSHNEQFF.

The chain employs TRBV20-1 and TRBJ2-1, with no clear D. Trimming pared 2 bases from V and 5 bases from J, leaving 10 bases between. The CDR3 has 13 amino acids. Germline assignment: CDR1 DFQATT and CDR2 SNEGSKA (reference sequence). CDR3 sequence (DNA): TGCAGTGCTAGATCGCCACGGAACAATGAGCAGTTCTTC. This translates into CSARSPRNNEQFF.

The chain uses TRBV11-3 and TRBJ1-2; D is possibly TRBD1 (6 bases). V lost 0 bases and J lost 6, with 11 bases in between. The CDR3 is made up of 14 amino acids. CDR1 and CDR2 from the germline V gene are SGHNT and YENEEA. CDR3 DNA: TGTGCCAGCAGCTTAGATCGGGGGCCGGATGGCTACACCTTC. The encoded protein is CASSLDRGPDGYTF.

The rearrangement joins TRBV7-9 to TRBJ2-7; D is ambiguous. The germline V gene has CDR1 SEHNR and CDR2 FQNEAQ (reference sequence). V was cut by 5 bases and J by 4 bases, with 12 bases left in between. CDR3 size: 13 residues. The CDR3 region has the DNA TGTGCCAGCAGCCCAAAAGGGCCATACGAGCAGTACTTC. Its protein is CASSPKGPYEQYF.

The rearrangement uses TRBV5-1 and TRBJ2-5; a weak D match, TRBD2 (6 bases). V gave up 4 bases and J gave up 4 bases, with 11 bases separating them. Looked up from germline, CDR1 is SGHRS and CDR2 is YFSETQ. The CDR3 has 13 amino acids. The CDR3 here is CASSAMGGETQYF. DNA for the CDR3: TGCGCCAGCAGCGCGATGGGGGGAGAGACCCAGTACTTC.

The chain is built from TRBV5-1 and TRBJ2-7; the D gene is possibly TRBD1 (5 bases). Deletions cut 3 bases from V and 0 bases from J, with 13 bases between. The CDR3 covers 15 residues. CDR1 and CDR2 (germline): SGHRS, YFSETQ. The CDR3, as DNA: TGCGCCAGCAGCTACCAAGACAGCAGCTCCTACGAGCAGTACTTC. The encoded protein is CASSYQDSSSYEQYF.

The chain links TRBV6-5 to TRBJ2-5, with 9 positions matching TRBD2. Germline V gives CDR1 MNHEY, CDR2 SVGAGI. Trimming took 1 base from V and 0 from J; bases not matched to a gene: 3. CDR3 length equals 16 residues. CDR3 residues: CASSYYLAGNQETQYF. CDR3 in DNA: TGTGCCAGCAGTTACTATCTAGCGGGGAACCAAGAGACCCAGTACTTC.

The DNA of the CDR3 is TGTGCCAGCAGTGATGCCACCTCGAACACCGGGGAGCTGTTTTTT. Its translation is CASSDATSNTGELFF. The chain recombines TRBV6-2 or TRBV6-3 with TRBJ2-2; D is uncertain. Trimming shortened V by 5 bases and J by 0 bases, and 10 bases separated the two germline ends. From germline, CDR1 is MNHEY and CDR2 SVGEGT. CDR3 length equals 15 residues.

This chain uses TRBV20-1 with TRBJ1-1; 9 bases map to TRBD1. J lost 4 bases, V lost 2 bases, and 14 bases had no gene match. The CDR3 totals 17 residues. Germline V gene sequence: CDR1 DFQATT, CDR2 SNEGSKA (reference sequence). Here the CDR3 reads CSARFPGTGRGGTEAFF. For the CDR3, the DNA is TGCAGTGCTAGATTTCCCGGGACAGGGAGGGGTGGCACTGAAGCTTTCTTT.

This clonotype has only one observation. The rearrangement links TRBV5-4 to TRBJ1-6; 7 bases are shared with TRBD1. V was pared by 5 bases and J by 14 bases, with 10 bases of the junction left unmatched. Germline-derived CDR1 and CDR2 are SGHNT and YYREEE (reference sequence). The CDR3 runs to 13 residues. The chain's CDR3 is CASSGRDSQTLHF. The CDR3 coding sequence is TGTGCCAGCAGTGGCAGGGACAGTCAGACCCTCCACTTT.

This clonotype has a handful of counts. This chain joins TRBV20-1 and TRBJ2-5; perhaps TRBD1 as D (6 bases). Germline V gene sequence: CDR1 DFQATT, CDR2 SNEGSKA (reference sequence). CDR3 length: 12 amino acids. Trimming left V 0 bases short and J 11 bases short, with 13 bases between. CDR3 nucleotides: TGCAGTGCTAGAGAGGGGGCAAGAGAGCAGTACTTC. It encodes CSAREGAREQYF.

This clonotype was seen more than once but under ten times. CDR3 in amino acids: CSAGQGTGSPLHF. In DNA, the CDR3 is TGCAGTGCGGGACAGGGTACGGGTTCACCCCTCCACTTT. The chain is built from TRBV20-1 and TRBJ1-6; 9 bases are a match to TRBD1. The J segment lost 9 bases and the V segment lost 6 bases, leaving 6 bases of the junction unmatched. Germline V CDR1 and CDR2: DFQATT, SNEGSKA (reference sequence). The CDR3 runs 13 residues.

The rearrangement uses TRBV3-1 and TRBJ1-5, with a possible D match to TRBD1 (6 bases). Germline V gene sequence: CDR1 LGHDT, CDR2 YNNKEL (reference sequence). V was shortened by 1 base and J by 3 bases, with 10 bases between the two germline ends. This CDR3 region has 15 residues. CDR3 sequence reads: CASSQGGAVNQPQHF. The CDR3 DNA reads as TGTGCCAGCAGCCAAGGGGGGGCAGTCAATCAGCCCCAGCATTTT.

This chain connects TRBV7-8 to TRBJ2-1, with D possibly TRBD2 on 6 matching bases. This CDR3 spans 15 amino acids. The V gene lost 5 bases and the J gene lost 7 bases, with 18 bases spanning the gap. Germline CDR1 and CDR2: SGHVS and FQNEAQ. The CDR3 protein is CASSSRDLGINEQFF. DNA for the CDR3: TGTGCCAGCAGCAGCCGGGACTTAGGGATTAATGAGCAGTTCTTC.

The J gene is TRBJ1-1, the V gene TRBV6-2 or TRBV6-3; D is undetermined. The CDR3 runs to 17 residues. Trimming took off 0 bases at V and 1 base at J, with 15 bases between the two ends. In germline, CDR1 is MNHEY, CDR2 SVGEGT. The CDR3 DNA reads as TGTGCCAGCAGTTACTCGCTTGTTTCCGGGGAGAACACTGAAGCTTTCTTT. Its translation is CASSYSLVSGENTEAFF.

The V gene is TRBV20-1, the J gene TRBJ1-2; D is ambiguous. V lost 0 bases and J 4 bases, leaving 9 bases between the germline ends. Germline loops: CDR1 DFQATT, CDR2 SNEGSKA (reference sequence). The CDR3 is made up of 13 amino acids. In DNA form, the CDR3 reads TGCAGTGCTAGAGAGAGCCAGTCCTATGGCTACACCTTC. Protein: CSARESQSYGYTF.

Notes on this clonotype: Being one base from a much bigger clone, this may be a read error. The chain is built from TRBV6-6 and TRBJ2-5, with D perhaps assigned TRBD1 or TRBD2 (5 bases each). Near its end, the DNA agrees better with TRBJ2-7, so the J call may be wrong. The CDR3 loop spans 13 amino acids. The germline V gene encodes CDR1 MNHNY and CDR2 SVGAGI (reference sequence). The CDR3 coding sequence is TGTGCCAGCAGCTCAGGGACGCCCGACGAGCAGTACTTC. Translation: CASSSGTPDEQYF.

This clonotype has ten or more counts. This CDR3 is CSAKKRDTQYF. In DNA form, the CDR3 reads TGCAGTGCGAAAAAACGCGATACGCAGTATTTT. The chain joins TRBV20-1 to TRBJ2-3; D ambiguous. CDR1 is DFQATT and CDR2 is SNEGSKA in the germline V gene (reference sequence). V lost 6 bases to trimming and J lost 6 bases, with 10 bases between them. This CDR3 spans 11 amino acids.

This chain uses TRBV4-3 with TRBJ1-6; D remains ambiguous. This CDR3 comprises 13 residues. Trimming took off 0 bases at V and 13 bases at J, with 10 bases between the two ends. CDR1 is LGHNA and CDR2 is YSLEER in the germline V gene. CDR3 sequence reads: CASSQDKEGPLHF. For the CDR3, the DNA is TGCGCCAGCAGCCAAGATAAGGAAGGGCCCCTCCACTTT.

The chain joins TRBV13 to TRBJ2-3; no clear D. Trimming shortened V by 6 bases and J by 4 bases, and 14 bases separated the two germline ends. CDR1 is PRHDT and CDR2 is FYEKMQ in the germline V gene (reference sequence). This CDR3 contains 14 residues. The CDR3 loop is CASSLVQEPDTQYF. The CDR3 nucleotides are TGTGCCAGCAGTCTTGTGCAGGAACCAGATACGCAGTATTTT.

The chain links TRBV5-4 to TRBJ1-6, with D possibly matching TRBD1 (6 bases). CDR1 and CDR2 (germline): SGHNT, YYREEE (reference sequence). With 6 bases removed from V and 8 bases from J, the gap between germline ends came to 21 bases. This CDR3 contains 16 residues. CDR3 nucleotide sequence: TGTGCCAGCACCCTTGCGGCAGGGGCAAGAGATTCACCCCTCCACTTT. This sequence encodes CASTLAAGARDSPLHF.

The chain has TRBV20-1 and TRBJ1-5; 7 positions agree with TRBD1. Germline-derived CDR1 and CDR2 are DFQATT and SNEGSKA (reference sequence). The trim removed 3 bases at V and 4 bases at J, leaving 9 bases unmatched. This CDR3 region has 15 residues. DNA for the CDR3: TGCAGTGCTAGTAAGACAGGGTTACCGAATCAGCCCCAGCATTTT. Amino acids: CSASKTGLPNQPQHF.

About this clonotype itself: At one boundary the junction diverges from the germline segment, which might be a read error. The chain recombines TRBV6-5 with TRBJ2-1; tentative D call: TRBD1 (6 bases). CDR1 and CDR2 from the germline V gene are MNHEY and SVGAGI. The CDR3 consists of 14 residues. CDR3 sequence reads: CASSQTTGFNERFF. The DNA for the CDR3 is TGTGCCAGCAGTCAAACCACAGGGTTTAATGAGCGGTTCTTC.

The genes are TRBV7-9 and TRBJ2-1; TRBD1 matches at 10 bases. The V gene end was trimmed by 4 bases and the J gene end by 9 bases; junction bases not matched to a gene: 6. Germline V gives CDR1 SEHNR, CDR2 FQNEAQ (reference sequence). The CDR3 has 14 amino acids. This CDR3 is CASSSRQGASEQFF. The CDR3 coding sequence is TGTGCCAGCAGCTCAAGACAGGGGGCTAGTGAGCAGTTCTTC.

The chain employs TRBV7-9 and TRBJ2-1, with TRBD2 as a possible D gene (6 bases). V was cut by 1 base and J by 10 bases, with 14 bases left in between. The CDR3 spans 14 residues. CDR1 is SEHNR, CDR2 FQNEAQ, per germline (reference sequence). The CDR3 loop is CASSLVSGVGEQFF. CDR3 DNA: TGTGCCAGCAGCTTAGTGTCGGGGGTCGGGGAGCAGTTCTTC.

This sequence joins TRBV19 and TRBJ1-6; D unresolved. The germline V gene has CDR1 LNHDA and CDR2 SQIVND (reference sequence). The CDR3 runs 13 residues. Trimming cost V 9 bases and J 10 bases, with 16 bases left between them. The CDR3 sequence is CASRRIEGSPLHF. The CDR3 DNA reads as TGTGCCAGCCGTCGGATAGAAGGGTCACCCCTCCACTTT. Together with reference TRBV19 and TRBJ1-6, the CDR3 gives the full variable domain: DGGITQSPKYLFRKEGQNVTLSCEQNLNHDAMYWYRQDPGQGLRLIYYSQIVNDFQKGDIAEGYSVSREKKESFPLTVTSAQKNPTAFYLCASRRIEGSPLHFGNGTRLTVT.